This section outlines one T cell receptor beta chain sequence together with its context. This CDR3 region has 14 residues. Germline CDR1 MDHEN, CDR2 SYDVKM. Trimming removed 6 bases at V and 3 bases at J, with 12 bases between. This entry is derived from a study of blood T cell repertoires in COVID-19. Under the authors' procedure: Amplification with reference gene primers provided the estimates of nucleated cell counts. The protocol was immunoSEQ multiplex PCR, while the TCRdb copy is restricted to in-frame clones and leaves out a portion. The V and J calls and the clone size are those of that table, but D and trimming were determined from the DNA. Among 80,000 to 100,000 clones listed, about four fifths were seen once.

The clonotype comes from a human donor in a cohort sampled during active COVID-19. The sequenced material came from peripheral blood. This rearrangement joins TRBV28 to TRBJ2-4; a possible D gene is TRBD2 (6 bases). The chain's CDR3 is CASRSSDVKNIQYF. Written as DNA, the CDR3 is TGTGCCAGCAGATCTAGCGATGTCAAAAACATTCAGTACTTC.